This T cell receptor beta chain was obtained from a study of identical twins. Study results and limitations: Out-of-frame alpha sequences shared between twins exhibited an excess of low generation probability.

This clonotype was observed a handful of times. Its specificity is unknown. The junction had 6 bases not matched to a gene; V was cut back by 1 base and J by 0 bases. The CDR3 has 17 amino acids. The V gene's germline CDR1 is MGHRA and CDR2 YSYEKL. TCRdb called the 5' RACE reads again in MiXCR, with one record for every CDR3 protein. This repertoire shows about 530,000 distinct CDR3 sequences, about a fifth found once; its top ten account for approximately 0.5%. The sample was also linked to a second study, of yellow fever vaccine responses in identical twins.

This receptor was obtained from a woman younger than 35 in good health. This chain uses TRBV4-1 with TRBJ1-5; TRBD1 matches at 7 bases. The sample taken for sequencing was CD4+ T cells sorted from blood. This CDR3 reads CASSQGQGVNSNQPQHF. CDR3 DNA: TGCGCCAGCAGCCAAGGACAGGGTGTCAATAGCAATCAGCCCCAGCATTTT.